This passage covers 15 T cell receptor beta chains from one sample sequenced in a study of blood T cell repertoires in COVID-19. Some clones are missing from TCRdb's copy, which holds only in-frame ones; the method was immunoSEQ multiplex PCR. The sample contains roughly 190,000 clones, nearly 90% of which appear only once. Sequencing was performed on peripheral blood. The receptors shown here come from a middle-aged woman who had recovered from COVID-19.

The rearrangement joins TRBV29-1 to TRBJ2-1; D is ambiguous. The CDR3 consists of 11 residues. Germline V gene lookup returns CDR1 SQVTM and CDR2 ANQGSEA. V lost 3 bases, J lost 10 bases, and 10 bases lay in between. CDR3 sequence (DNA): TGCAGCGTTGACCGAGGAACCGAGCAGTTCTTC. Residues: CSVDRGTEQFF.

J is TRBJ2-7 and V is TRBV30, with a tentative D call TRBD1 (6 bases). With 3 bases removed from V and 7 bases from J, the gap between germline ends came to 16 bases. In germline, CDR1 is GTSNPN, CDR2 SVGIG (reference sequence). This CDR3 contains 13 residues. This CDR3 reads CAWSAQGLGEQYF. DNA for the CDR3: TGTGCCTGGAGCGCCCAGGGGCTGGGGGAGCAGTACTTC.

The chain links TRBV28 to TRBJ1-1; perhaps TRBD1 as D (5 bases). This CDR3 is built from 15 residues. Per germline, CDR1 MDHEN and CDR2 SYDVKM. With 4 bases removed from V and 4 bases from J, the gap between germline ends came to 16 bases. CDR3: CASSSRSRQGTEAFF. The CDR3 DNA sequence: TGTGCCAGCAGTTCACGATCCAGGCAGGGCACTGAAGCTTTCTTT.

The V and J genes are TRBV5-1 and TRBJ2-2; 10 nucleotides align to TRBD2. Germline lookup yields CDR1 SGHRS and CDR2 YFSETQ. The CDR3 totals 15 residues. With V trimmed by 3 bases and J by 6 bases, 5 bases remained unmatched. This chain's CDR3 is CASSWLAGASGELFF. In nucleotides, the CDR3 is TGCGCCAGCAGCTGGCTAGCGGGAGCCTCCGGGGAGCTGTTTTTT. Using reference TRBV5-1 and TRBJ2-2 for the parts outside the CDR3, the full variable domain is KAGVTQTPRYLIKTRGQQVTLSCSPISGHRSVSWYQQTPGQGLQFLFEYFSETQRNKGNFPGRFSGRQFSNSRSEMNVSTLELGDSALYLCASSWLAGASGELFFGEGSRLTVL.

J is TRBJ1-1 and V is TRBV7-6; the D gene is possibly TRBD1 (6 bases). Trimming pared 4 bases from V and 5 bases from J, leaving 20 bases between. The CDR3 is 16 amino acids. Germline V lookup: CDR1 SGHVS, CDR2 FNYEAQ. The CDR3 DNA follows: TGTGCCAGCAGCTCCCGTCTGGGGGCGGAAAGTACTGAAGCTTTCTTT. This sequence encodes CASSSRLGAESTEAFF.

V usage is TRBV10-3 and J usage is TRBJ2-5; 11 nucleotides align to TRBD2. The CDR3 runs 16 residues. V gave up 4 bases and J gave up 3 bases; unmatched junction bases: 7. Germline CDR1 is ENHRY and CDR2 is SYGVKD. The CDR3 sequence: CAISALGTSGEETQYF. CDR3 nucleotides: TGTGCCATCAGTGCACTAGGGACTAGCGGAGAAGAGACCCAGTACTTC.

This chain connects TRBV7-3 to TRBJ2-7; D might be TRBD2 (7 bases). The CDR3 is 14 amino acids. V lost 5 bases and J 5 bases, leaving 16 bases between the germline ends. The V gene's germline CDR1 is SGHTA and CDR2 FQGTGA. CDR3 loop: CASSPGGGDNEQYF. DNA for the CDR3: TGTGCCAGCAGCCCCGGGGGAGGGGACAACGAGCAGTACTTC.

The gene calls are TRBV7-9 and TRBJ2-3; 10 bases fit TRBD1. Looked up from germline, CDR1 is SEHNR and CDR2 is FQNEAQ (reference sequence). The J segment lost 0 bases and the V segment lost 2 bases, leaving 11 bases of the junction unmatched. The CDR3 spans 19 residues. The CDR3 loop reads CASSLRVGTGASSTDTQYF. In nucleotides, the CDR3 is TGTGCCAGCAGCTTACGAGTTGGGACAGGGGCTTCTAGCACAGATACGCAGTATTTT.

This clone was seen only once. The chain combines TRBV3-1 (or the pseudogene TRBV3-2) with TRBJ2-1; 11 bases map to TRBD2. V gave up 2 bases and J gave up 7 bases; unmatched junction bases: 4. Per germline, CDR1 LGHDT and CDR2 YNNKEL (reference sequence). The CDR3 spans 15 residues. CDR3: CASSQPSGRINEQFF. CDR3 nucleotides: TGTGCCAGCAGCCAACCTAGCGGGAGGATTAATGAGCAGTTCTTC.

The rearrangement links TRBV1 to TRBJ2-3; TRBD1 reflects the table's D call only, with no check against the DNA. TRBV1 is marked as a pseudogene. This CDR3 region has 18 residues. CDR3 region: CTSSQLIKGVGDTDTQYF. The CDR3 bases are TGCACCAGCAGCCAACTTATAAAGGGGGTTGGGGACACAGATACGCAGTATTTT.

This chain connects TRBV4-2 to TRBJ2-1; 7 bases line up with TRBD2. Germline V gives CDR1 LGHNA, CDR2 YNFKEQ. The V and J ends lost 1 base and 5 bases, in that order; junction bases with no gene match: 5. The CDR3 runs 15 residues. CDR3 sequence (DNA): TGTGCCAGCAGCCAAGGTCTAGCGGAAAACAATGAGCAGTTCTTC. It codes for CASSQGLAENNEQFF.

Written as DNA, the CDR3 is TGTGCCAGCAGTTCTGGGGGACAGGTAGAGACCCAGTACTTC. Protein product: CASSSGGQVETQYF. The chain combines TRBV28 with TRBJ2-5, with 8 bases fitting TRBD1. With V trimmed by 4 bases and J by 4 bases, 5 bases remained unmatched. The germline gives CDR1 MDHEN, CDR2 SYDVKM. There are 14 residues in the CDR3.

The chain has TRBV25-1 and TRBJ2-5, with 8 nucleotides matching TRBD1. Losses at the gene ends were 2 bases for V and 0 bases for J; bases not matched to a gene: 5. CDR3 length equals 16 residues. Germline CDR1 is MGHDK and CDR2 is SYGVNS. This CDR3 reads CASSEGQGVNQETQYF. The CDR3 DNA sequence: TGTGCCAGCAGTGAAGGACAGGGAGTAAACCAAGAGACCCAGTACTTC.

The rearrangement uses TRBV2 and TRBJ1-5, with D possibly matching TRBD1 (5 bases). The CDR3 length is 14 residues. The V end was cut by 10 bases, the J end by 2 bases, with 15 bases between. The germline gives CDR1 SNHLY, CDR2 FYNNEI. In nucleotides, the CDR3 is TGTGCCACCTCAGGGTCGGGTGGCAATCAGCCCCAGCATTTT. Its protein product is CATSGSGGNQPQHF.

V is TRBV5-8 and J is TRBJ2-1, with 13 bases aligning to TRBD2. This CDR3 contains 16 residues. The ends lost 5 bases at V and 5 bases at J; junction bases unmatched: 7. CDR1 SGHTS and CDR2 YDEGEE come from the germline V gene. CDR3 bases: TGTGCCAGCAGTTCAGGACTAGCGGGAGTAGACAATGAGCAGTTCTTC. This encodes CASSSGLAGVDNEQFF.